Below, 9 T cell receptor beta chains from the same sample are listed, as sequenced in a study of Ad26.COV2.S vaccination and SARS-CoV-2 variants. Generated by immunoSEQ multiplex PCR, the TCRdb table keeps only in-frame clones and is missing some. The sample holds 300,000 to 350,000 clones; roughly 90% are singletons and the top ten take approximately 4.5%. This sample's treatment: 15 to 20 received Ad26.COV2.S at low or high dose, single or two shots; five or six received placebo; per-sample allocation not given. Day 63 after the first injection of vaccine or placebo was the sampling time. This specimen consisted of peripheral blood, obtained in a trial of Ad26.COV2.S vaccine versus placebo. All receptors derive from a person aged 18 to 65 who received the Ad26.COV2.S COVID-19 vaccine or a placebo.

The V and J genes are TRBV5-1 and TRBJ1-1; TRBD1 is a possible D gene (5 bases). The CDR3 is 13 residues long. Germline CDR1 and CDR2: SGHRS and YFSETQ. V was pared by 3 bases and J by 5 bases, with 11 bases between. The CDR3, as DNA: TGCGCCAGCAGCTCCAGGGTGGAAACTGAAGCTTTCTTT. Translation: CASSSRVETEAFF.

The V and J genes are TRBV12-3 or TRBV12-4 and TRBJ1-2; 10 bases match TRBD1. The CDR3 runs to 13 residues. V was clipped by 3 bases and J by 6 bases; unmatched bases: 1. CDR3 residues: CASSLTGGDGYTF. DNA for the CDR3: TGTGCCAGCAGTTTGACAGGGGGCGATGGCTACACCTTC.

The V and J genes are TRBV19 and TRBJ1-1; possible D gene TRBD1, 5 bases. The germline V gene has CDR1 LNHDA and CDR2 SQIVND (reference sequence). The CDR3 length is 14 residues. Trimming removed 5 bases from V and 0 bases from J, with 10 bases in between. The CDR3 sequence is CASSPSGLNTEAFF. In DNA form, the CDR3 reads TGTGCCAGTAGTCCGTCGGGGCTGAACACTGAAGCTTTCTTT. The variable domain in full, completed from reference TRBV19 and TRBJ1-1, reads DGGITQSPKYLFRKEGQNVTLSCEQNLNHDAMYWYRQDPGQGLRLIYYSQIVNDFQKGDIAEGYSVSREKKESFPLTVTSAQKNPTAFYLCASSPSGLNTEAFFGQGTRLTVV.

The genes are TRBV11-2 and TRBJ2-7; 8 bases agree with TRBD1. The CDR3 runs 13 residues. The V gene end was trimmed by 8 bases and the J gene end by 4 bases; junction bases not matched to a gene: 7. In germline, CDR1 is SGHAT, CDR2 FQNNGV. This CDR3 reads CASQAGTGYEQYF. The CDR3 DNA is TGTGCCAGCCAGGCCGGGACAGGATACGAGCAGTACTTC. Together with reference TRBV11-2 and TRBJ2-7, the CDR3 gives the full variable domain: EAGVAQSPRYKIIEKRQSVAFWCNPISGHATLYWYQQILGQGPKLLIQFQNNGVVDDSQLPKDRFSAERLKGVDSTLKIQPAKLEDSAVYLCASQAGTGYEQYFGPGTRLTVT.

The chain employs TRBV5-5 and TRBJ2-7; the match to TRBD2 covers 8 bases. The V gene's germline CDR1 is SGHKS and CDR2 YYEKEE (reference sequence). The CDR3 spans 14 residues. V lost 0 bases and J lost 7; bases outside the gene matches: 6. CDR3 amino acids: CASSLGAGVGEQYF. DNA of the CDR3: TGTGCCAGCAGCTTGGGAGCGGGAGTTGGGGAGCAGTACTTC.

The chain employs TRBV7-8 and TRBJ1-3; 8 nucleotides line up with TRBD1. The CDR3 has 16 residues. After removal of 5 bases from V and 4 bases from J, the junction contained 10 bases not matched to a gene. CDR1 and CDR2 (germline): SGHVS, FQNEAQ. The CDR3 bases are TGTGCCAGCAGCCCGCAAACAGGGGGTAGCGGAAACACCATATATTTT. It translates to CASSPQTGGSGNTIYF.

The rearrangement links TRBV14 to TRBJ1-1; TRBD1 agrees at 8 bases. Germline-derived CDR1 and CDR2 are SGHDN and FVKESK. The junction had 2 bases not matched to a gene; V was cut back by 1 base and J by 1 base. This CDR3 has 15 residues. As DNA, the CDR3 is TGTGCCAGCAGCCAAGCCGGGACAGGGAACACTGAAGCTTTCTTT. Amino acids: CASSQAGTGNTEAFF.

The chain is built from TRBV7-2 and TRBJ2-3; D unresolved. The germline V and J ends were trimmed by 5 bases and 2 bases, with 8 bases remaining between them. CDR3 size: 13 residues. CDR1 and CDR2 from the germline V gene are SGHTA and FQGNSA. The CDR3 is CASSATLTDTQYF. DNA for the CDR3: TGTGCCAGCAGCGCCACCCTCACAGATACGCAGTATTTT.

The CDR3 sequence: CASSNLGREIYEQYF. The CDR3 nucleotides are TGTGCCAGCAGCAACCTCGGGCGGGAGATATACGAGCAGTACTTC. This chain connects TRBV28 to TRBJ2-7, with TRBD2 matching over 7 bases. Germline V CDR1 and CDR2: MDHEN, SYDVKM. The CDR3 sequence is 15 residues long. The V segment lost 6 bases and the J segment 4 bases; nucleotides outside the gene matches: 12. Together with reference TRBV28 and TRBJ2-7, the CDR3 gives the full variable domain: DVKVTQSSRYLVKRTGEKVFLECVQDMDHENMFWYRQDPGLGLRLIYFSYDVKMKEKGDIPEGYSVSREKKERFSLILESASTNQTSMYLCASSNLGREIYEQYFGPGTRLTVT.